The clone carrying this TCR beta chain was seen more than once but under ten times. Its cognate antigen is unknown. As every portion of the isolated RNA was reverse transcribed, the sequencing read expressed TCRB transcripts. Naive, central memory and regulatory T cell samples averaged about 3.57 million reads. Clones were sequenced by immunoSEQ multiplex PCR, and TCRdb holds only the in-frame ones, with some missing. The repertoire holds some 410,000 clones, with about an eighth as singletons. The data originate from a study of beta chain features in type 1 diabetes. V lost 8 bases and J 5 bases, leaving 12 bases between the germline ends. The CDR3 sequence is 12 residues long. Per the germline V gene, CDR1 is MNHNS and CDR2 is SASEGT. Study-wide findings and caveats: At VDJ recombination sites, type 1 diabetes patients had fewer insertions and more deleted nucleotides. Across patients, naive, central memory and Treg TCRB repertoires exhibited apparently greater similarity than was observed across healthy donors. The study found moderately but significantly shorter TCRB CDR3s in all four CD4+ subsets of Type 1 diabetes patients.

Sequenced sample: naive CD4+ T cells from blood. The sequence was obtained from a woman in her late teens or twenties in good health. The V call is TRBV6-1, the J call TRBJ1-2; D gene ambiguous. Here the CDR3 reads CASAQAGYGYTF. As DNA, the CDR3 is TGTGCCAGCGCCCAGGCGGGGTATGGCTACACCTTC.